This T cell receptor beta chain was observed in a study of T cells in Graves' hyperthyroidism and ophthalmopathy. Study results and caveats: Model predictions of ophthalmopathy came a median roughly 6.7 months before onset.

This CDR3 comprises 13 residues. V gave up 5 bases and J gave up 1 base, with 9 bases separating them. Germline-derived CDR1 and CDR2 are SGHTA and FQGTGA. Template material for amplifying TCR beta CDR3 regions consisted of RNA transcripts. HTBI primers were used for first-round RT-PCR of the TCR CDR3. TCRdb independently ran MiXCR on the multiplex PCR reads; one entry per CDR3 protein. The sample records 250,000 to 300,000 distinct CDR3 sequences, around 15% being singletons. This clonotype was observed many times. What it binds is not known. The sample was blood. The TCR originated in a woman in her 50s with Graves' hyperthyroidism that later progressed to Graves' ophthalmopathy. The chain combines TRBV7-3 with TRBJ2-7; possibly TRBD1 for D (7 bases). The CDR3 nucleotides are TGTGCCAGCAGCGCGGGACAGTCCTACGAGCAGTACTTC. Translated: CASSAGQSYEQYF.